This TCR beta chain was profiled in a study of spatial heterogeneity in lung cancer. Study at large: Available follow-up PBMC samples, collected a median of roughly two years post-resection, were sequenced.

Specified time point: blood at routine non-recurrence follow-up after resection. The germline V gene has CDR1 SGDLS and CDR2 YYNGEE. The length of the CDR3 is 16 residues. The J segment lost 6 bases and the V segment lost 4 bases, leaving 10 bases of the junction unmatched. TCRdb independently ran MiXCR on the 5' RACE reads; one entry per CDR3 protein. The data contain 39,000 or so distinct CDR3 sequences, about 10% of them singletons. This clonotype showed up just a few times. This chain links TRBV9 with TRBJ2-5; TRBD2 matches at 12 bases. The TCR originated in a female donor with early-stage non-small cell lung cancer. The sample here was PBMCs, taken at follow-up. The CDR3 is CASSNSLAGGMKTQYF. For the CDR3, the DNA is TGTGCCAGCAGCAACTCCCTAGCGGGGGGGATGAAGACCCAGTACTTC.